Listed below are T cell receptor beta chains from one sample, sequenced in a study of neurological immune-mediated disorders. TCRdb called the 5' RACE reads again in MiXCR, with one record for every CDR3 protein. Of more than 35,000 distinct CDR3 sequences listed, about 6.3% are singletons. Sequencing was performed on CD4+ T cells from blood. These receptor sequences come from a woman aged 40-49 years in good health. The CDR3 runs from the conserved cysteine through the conserved F or W. A D gene is named only where the DNA matches it firmly. For some rows the clone size is stated as once, few or many, or as a class when expanded; others skip it.

d_call	v_call	j_call	cdr3_length	clone_size	cdr3_aa	cdr3_nt
-	TRBV27	TRBJ1-2	14	many	CASSLSGANYGYTF	TGTGCCAGCAGTTTGTCGGGGGCTAACTATGGCTACACCTTC
TRBD2	TRBV5-1	TRBJ2-1	17	many	CASSAMASGRLRNEQFF	TGCGCCAGCAGCGCGATGGCTAGCGGGAGGCTAAGAAATGAGCAGTTCTTC
TRBD1	TRBV12-3/TRBV12-4	TRBJ2-7	16	many	CASSQTAGTGGYEQYF	TGTGCCAGCAGCCAAACCGCCGGGACAGGGGGCTACGAGCAGTACTTC
-	TRBV5-1	TRBJ2-1	14	many	CASSLDSSYNEQFF	TGCGCCAGCAGCTTGGATAGCTCCTACAATGAGCAGTTCTTC
-	TRBV20-1	TRBJ1-1	13	many	CSASSLMNTEAFF	TGCAGTGCTAGTTCACTGATGAACACTGAAGCTTTCTTT
TRBD1	TRBV5-1	TRBJ2-2	15	many	CASSLDSGGTGELFF	TGCGCCAGCAGCTTGGATTCAGGGGGTACCGGGGAGCTGTTTTTT
-	TRBV5-1	TRBJ2-5	14	many	CASSLTAAQETQYF	TGCGCCAGCAGCTTGACGGCGGCCCAAGAGACCCAGTACTTC
TRBD1	TRBV29-1	TRBJ2-7	11	many	CSVRQGPEQYF	TGCAGCGTGAGACAGGGCCCCGAGCAGTACTTC
TRBD2	TRBV20-1	TRBJ2-3	13	many	CSATGLAADTQYF	TGCAGTGCCACGGGACTAGCGGCAGATACGCAGTATTTT
TRBD2	TRBV5-5	TRBJ2-7	16	many	CASSTGLAGDYGEQYF	TGTGCCAGCAGCACGGGACTAGCGGGGGATTACGGGGAGCAGTACTTC
-	TRBV6-6	TRBJ1-2	14	many	CASSYGQSNYGYTF	TGTGCCAGCAGTTACGGACAGTCTAACTATGGCTACACCTTC
TRBD2	TRBV7-3	TRBJ2-7	13	many	CASSLSGRYEQYF	TGTGCCAGCAGCTTATCCGGGAGGTACGAGCAGTACTTC
-	TRBV20-1	TRBJ1-1	12	many	CSARKSSSEAFF	TGCAGTGCTAGAAAGAGCAGTTCTGAAGCTTTCTTT
-	TRBV29-1	TRBJ1-1	12	many	CSVDTTNTEAFF	TGCAGCGTGGACACGACGAACACTGAAGCTTTCTTT
TRBD2	TRBV20-1	TRBJ2-1	14	many	CSATGLAGEGEQFF	TGCAGTGCTACGGGACTAGCGGGAGAGGGTGAGCAGTTCTTC
TRBD2	TRBV20-1	TRBJ2-7	16	many	CSARALAGGLAYEQYF	TGCAGTGCTAGGGCCTTAGCGGGAGGGTTGGCCTACGAGCAGTACTTC
-	TRBV29-1	TRBJ1-2	12	many	CSFDDRTYGYTF	TGCAGCTTTGATGACAGGACATATGGCTACACCTTC
-	TRBV5-1	TRBJ2-7	13	many	CASSLSSSYEQYF	TGCGCCAGCAGCTTGTCCAGCTCCTACGAGCAGTACTTC
-	TRBV18	TRBJ1-1	13	many	CASSQQMNTEAFF	TGTGCCAGCTCACAGCAGATGAACACTGAAGCTTTCTTT
TRBD2	TRBV7-2	TRBJ2-3	16	many	CASSLGAGGMTDTQYF	TGTGCCAGCAGCTTAGGGGCGGGGGGTATGACAGATACGCAGTATTTT
TRBD1	TRBV20-1	TRBJ1-4	13	many	CSARDRINEKLFF	TGCAGTGCTCGGGACAGGATAAATGAAAAACTGTTTTTT
-	TRBV5-4	TRBJ2-5	14	-	CASSSDSQGETQYF	TGTGCCAGCAGCTCGGACTCGCAGGGGGAGACCCAGTACTTC
-	TRBV5-6	TRBJ2-4	15	few	CASSLGGPAKNIQYF	TGTGCCAGCAGCTTGGGCGGTCCCGCCAAAAACATTCAGTACTTC
-	TRBV5-6	TRBJ2-1	15	many	CASSRWSPFSNEQFF	TGTGCCAGCAGCAGGTGGTCCCCTTTTAGCAATGAGCAGTTCTTC
-	TRBV20-1	TRBJ1-1	14	many	CSAPDGAMNTEAFF	TGCAGTGCACCAGACGGAGCCATGAACACTGAAGCTTTCTTT
TRBD2	TRBV7-2	TRBJ2-5	15	many	CASSLGGRPEETQYF	TGTGCCAGCAGCTTAGGCGGGAGGCCCGAAGAGACCCAGTACTTC
-	TRBV2	TRBJ2-4	15	many	CATGREMLAKNIQYF	TGTGCCACCGGGCGCGAGATGCTAGCCAAAAACATTCAGTACTTC
-	TRBV5-1	TRBJ1-1	16	many	CASSTGQIKMNTEAFF	TGCGCCAGCAGCACTGGACAGATTAAAATGAACACTGAAGCTTTCTTT
-	TRBV7-2	TRBJ2-1	15	many	CASSLVAGWGNEQFF	TGTGCCAGCAGCTTAGTCGCAGGGTGGGGCAATGAGCAGTTCTTC
-	TRBV7-2	TRBJ2-2	13	many	CASSLEASGELFF	TGTGCCAGCAGCTTAGAAGCTAGCGGGGAGCTGTTTTTT
-	TRBV12-3/TRBV12-4	TRBJ1-5	16	many	CASSLGGRGANQPQHF	TGTGCCAGCAGTTTGGGAGGGAGAGGTGCGAATCAGCCCCAGCATTTT
-	TRBV20-1	TRBJ1-1	12	many	CSAEQYGDEAFF	TGCAGTGCAGAACAGTACGGGGACGAAGCTTTCTTT
-	TRBV5-4	TRBJ2-7	15	many	CASSSGERSRYEQYF	TGTGCCAGCAGCTCCGGGGAGCGGTCTCGCTACGAGCAGTACTTC
-	TRBV2	TRBJ2-5	16	-	CASSGGQKLLKETQYF	TGTGCCAGCAGCGGCGGGCAAAAACTTCTCAAAGAGACCCAGTACTTC
TRBD2	TRBV29-1	TRBJ2-3	14	many	CSVLTSGSADTQYF	TGCAGCGTCCTGACTAGCGGGAGCGCAGATACGCAGTATTTT
TRBD1	TRBV12-3/TRBV12-4	TRBJ2-2	13	few	CASSLGQGTGLFF	TGTGCCAGCAGTTTGGGACAGGGTACCGGGCTGTTTTTT
-	TRBV28	TRBJ2-2	12	many	CASSLLSGELFF	TGTGCCAGCAGTTTGTTGAGCGGGGAGCTGTTTTTT
TRBD1	TRBV6-5	TRBJ2-1	13	-	CASSRTGENEQFF	TGTGCCAGCAGCCGCACAGGGGAGAATGAGCAGTTCTTC
TRBD2	TRBV14	TRBJ2-7	15	many	CASSQTSGGLYEQYF	TGTGCCAGCAGCCAGACTAGCGGAGGACTCTACGAGCAGTACTTC
TRBD1	TRBV28	TRBJ1-3	21	many	CASSLLTLRVGTGTGGNTIYF	TGTGCCAGCAGTTTACTAACTTTGAGAGTGGGTACCGGGACAGGGGGAAACACCATATATTTT
TRBD1	TRBV7-9	TRBJ2-7	17	many	CASSPRDRGLGSYEQYF	TGTGCCAGCAGCCCCCGAGACAGGGGTTTAGGGAGCTACGAGCAGTACTTC
-	TRBV20-1	TRBJ1-2	13	many	CSAIFGGNYGYTF	TGCAGTGCTATATTTGGGGGAAACTATGGCTACACCTTC
TRBD1	TRBV28	TRBJ2-5	12	many	CASSTGVETQYF	TGTGCCAGCAGCACAGGGGTAGAGACCCAGTACTTC
-	TRBV29-1	TRBJ2-5	12	few	CSVVRGPETQYF	TGCAGCGTTGTGCGGGGTCCGGAGACCCAGTACTTC
TRBD1	TRBV20-1	TRBJ2-7	14	many	CSARDRLPSYEQYF	TGCAGTGCCCGGGACAGGCTCCCCTCTTACGAGCAGTACTTC
-	TRBV5-6	TRBJ2-3	16	few	CASSFKLAHGTDTQYF	TGTGCCAGCAGCTTCAAACTTGCCCACGGAACAGATACGCAGTATTTT
TRBD2	TRBV28	TRBJ2-7	16	many	CASSLYLAGGTYEQYF	TGTGCCAGCAGTTTATACTTAGCGGGAGGAACCTACGAGCAGTACTTC
TRBD2	TRBV12-3/TRBV12-4	TRBJ2-5	15	many	CASSPRLGLAETQYF	TGTGCCAGCAGCCCGAGGTTGGGACTAGCAGAGACCCAGTACTTC
-	TRBV20-1	TRBJ1-4	15	many	CSAPTGRATNEKLFF	TGCAGTGCCCCCACAGGGAGGGCAACTAATGAAAAACTGTTTTTT
-	TRBV7-8	TRBJ2-1	15	many	CASSLDRVGGNEQFF	TGTGCCAGCAGCTTAGACAGGGTGGGGGGCAATGAGCAGTTCTTC
TRBD2	TRBV29-1	TRBJ2-7	13	many	CSVLAGGLYEQYF	TGCAGCGTCTTAGCGGGAGGACTGTACGAGCAGTACTTC
-	TRBV3-1	TRBJ2-2	16	many	CASSQGVTVNTGELFF	TGTGCCAGCAGCCAAGGGGTGACTGTGAACACCGGGGAGCTGTTTTTT
-	TRBV10-3	TRBJ1-5	13	many	CAITVSENQPQHF	TGTGCCATCACAGTGTCGGAAAATCAGCCCCAGCATTTT
-	TRBV28	TRBJ2-7	15	many	CASSHGTRMTFEQYF	TGTGCCAGCAGCCACGGGACAAGGATGACCTTCGAGCAGTACTTC
TRBD1	TRBV29-1	TRBJ1-1	13	many	CSGDRGGNTEAFF	TGCAGCGGGGACAGGGGAGGGAACACTGAAGCTTTCTTT
-	TRBV12-3/TRBV12-4	TRBJ2-4	14	many	CASNYLSRSNIQYF	TGTGCCAGCAATTACCTATCTAGGAGTAACATTCAGTACTTC
TRBD1	TRBV29-1	TRBJ2-1	13	many	CSVDKTGVNEQFF	TGCAGCGTTGATAAGACAGGGGTTAATGAGCAGTTCTTC